Shown below are 12 T cell receptor beta chains from a single sample sequenced in a study of kidney transplant recipient with SARS-CoV-2 infection. A single record per CDR3 protein comes from TCRdb applying MiXCR to the reads. The sample has under 300,000 distinct CDR3 sequences; about 28% are singletons. The specimen was a blood sample, collected at baseline and around day 120 from a kidney transplant recipient. The receptor set was obtained from a male patient in his thirties who had COVID-19 and was a kidney transplant recipient. Some T cells here may be from the graft donor.

This clonotype was observed at least ten times. The chain couples TRBV20-1 to TRBJ1-5, with no clear D. The CDR3 spans 16 residues. The V end was cut by 5 bases, the J end by 6 bases, with 23 bases between. The germline V gene encodes CDR1 DFQATT and CDR2 SNEGSKA (reference sequence). The CDR3 sequence is CSARASAGEPAQPQHF. The CDR3 bases are TGCAGTGCTCGAGCAAGCGCAGGAGAACCGGCTCAGCCCCAGCATTTT.

The chain couples TRBV25-1 to TRBJ2-5; TRBD2 aligns across 11 bases. The trim removed 4 bases at V and 4 bases at J, leaving 5 bases unmatched. This CDR3 region has 15 residues. Per the germline V gene, CDR1 is MGHDK and CDR2 is SYGVNS. CDR3 amino acids: CASSALAGVGETQYF. The CDR3 DNA reads TGTGCCAGCAGTGCACTAGCGGGGGTAGGAGAGACCCAGTACTTC.

This clonotype was counted at least ten times. The chain combines TRBV3-1 with TRBJ2-5; no clear D. CDR1 is LGHDT, CDR2 YNNKEL, per germline (reference sequence). The CDR3 spans 17 residues. V dropped 5 bases and J dropped 5 bases, with 24 bases sitting between them. CDR3 DNA sequence: TGTGCCAGCAGCATAATGTATCCCATTTCTTTCTCTGAGACCCAGTACTTC. It codes for CASSIMYPISFSETQYF.

This clonotype was detected many times. The rearrangement joins TRBV5-4 to TRBJ1-2; D ambiguous. V was pared by 5 bases and J by 4 bases, with 21 bases between. The CDR3 has 16 residues. Germline CDR1 is SGHNT and CDR2 is YYREEE (reference sequence). The CDR3, as DNA: TGTGCCAGCAGAATCAACGTACCAGGAAAGACCTATGGCTACACCTTC. Residues: CASRINVPGKTYGYTF.

Points on this clonotype: A read error may be the cause here, since a much bigger clone is one base away. V and J are TRBV6-1 and TRBJ1-2; D call uncertain. This CDR3 comprises 17 residues. Per germline, CDR1 MNHNS and CDR2 SASEGT. V lost 3 bases to trimming and J lost 4 bases, with 21 bases between them. The CDR3 region has the DNA TGTGCCAGCAGTGAGTTATGCTCTATGCGAAGGACCTATGGCTACACCTTC. Encoded protein: CASSELCSMRRTYGYTF.

Concerning this clonotype itself: A much larger clone is a single base away; this may be a read error. The chain employs TRBV7-8 and TRBJ1-1, with 7 bases lining up with TRBD1. The CDR3 spans 16 residues. Germline V gene lookup returns CDR1 SGHVS and CDR2 FQNEAQ. DNA for the CDR3: TGTGCCAGCAGCTTTAGTTCACAGGGGTTTGGCACTGAAGCTCTCTTT. Its protein product is CASSFSSQGFGTEALF.

Concerning this clonotype: With a much larger clone just one base away, this may be a read error. The chain couples TRBV12-5 to TRBJ2-7, with a possible D match to TRBD2 (7 bases). The CDR3 covers 16 residues. CDR1 is LGHNT, CDR2 FRNRAP, per germline. Trimming shortened V by 0 bases and J by 8 bases, and 20 bases separated the two germline ends. DNA of the CDR3: TGTGCTAGTGGTTTGGTAATTTCTGGGGGGGCAGGGAAGCAGTACTTC. Translation gives CASGLVISGGAGKQYF.

This clonotype was counted many times. The rearrangement joins TRBV7-6 to TRBJ1-2; D is unresolved. V gave up 5 bases and J gave up 4 bases, with 23 bases separating them. The CDR3 runs to 17 residues. Germline lookup yields CDR1 SGHVS and CDR2 FNYEAQ. CDR3 amino acids: CASSLQSESRKTYGYTF. The CDR3 nucleotides are TGTGCCAGCAGCCTCCAGTCTGAATCTCGAAAGACCTATGGCTACACCTTC.

As regards this clonotype: Possible read error: a much larger clone is one base away. The chain couples TRBV10-3 to TRBJ2-2; 9 positions agree with TRBD1. This CDR3 is built from 15 residues. Germline CDR1 and CDR2: ENHRY and SYGVKD. CDR3 amino acids: CAVSENRGPAGELFF. Written as DNA, the CDR3 is TGTGCCGTCAGTGAAAACAGGGGGCCTGCCGGGGAGCTGTTTTTT.

This clonotype turned up a few times. The chain combines TRBV10-3 with TRBJ2-1, with 11 bases lining up with TRBD1. J gave up 5 bases and V 6 bases, and 6 bases lay outside the gene matches. This CDR3 is 15 amino acids long. Germline V lookup: CDR1 ENHRY, CDR2 SYGVKD. In nucleotides, the CDR3 is TGTGCCATCAGGAGGGACAGGGGGGGACACAATGAGCAGTTCTTC. It specifies CAIRRDRGGHNEQFF.

There are many counts of this clonotype. The V call is TRBV19, the J call TRBJ1-1; weak D call: TRBD1 (5 bases). The CDR3 runs 15 residues. Germline V gene sequence: CDR1 LNHDA, CDR2 SQIVND (reference sequence). Trimming stripped 3 bases from V and 0 bases from J, with 11 bases between. CDR3 sequence reads: CASSISEGMNTEAFF. The CDR3 coding sequence is TGTGCCAGTAGTATTTCCGAGGGGATGAACACTGAAGCTTTCTTT.

In the case of this clonotype: A much larger clone differs by one base, so this may be a read error. The genes are TRBV6-2 or TRBV6-3 and TRBJ1-2; D gene uncertain. CDR3 length: 17 residues. Germline CDR1 MNHEY, CDR2 SVGEGT. Deletions cut 5 bases from V and 4 bases from J, with 23 bases between. The chain's CDR3 is CASSKLRCTGKTYGYTF. CDR3 nucleotide sequence: TGTGCCAGCAGTAAACTCCGCTGCACCGGAAAGACCTATGGCTACACCTTC.